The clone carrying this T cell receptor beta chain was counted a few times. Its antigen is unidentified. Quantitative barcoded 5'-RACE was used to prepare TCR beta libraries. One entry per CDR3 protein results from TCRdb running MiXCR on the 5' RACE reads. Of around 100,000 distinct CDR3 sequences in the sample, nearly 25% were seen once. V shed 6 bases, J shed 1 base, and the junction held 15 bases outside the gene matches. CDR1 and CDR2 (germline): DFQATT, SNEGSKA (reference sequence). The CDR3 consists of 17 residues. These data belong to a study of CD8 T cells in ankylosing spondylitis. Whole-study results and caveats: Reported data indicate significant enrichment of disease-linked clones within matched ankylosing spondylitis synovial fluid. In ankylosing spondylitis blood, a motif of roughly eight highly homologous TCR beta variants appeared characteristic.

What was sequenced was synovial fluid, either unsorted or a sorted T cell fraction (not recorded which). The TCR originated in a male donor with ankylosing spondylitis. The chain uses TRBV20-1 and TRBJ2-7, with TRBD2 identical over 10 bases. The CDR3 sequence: CSAGGSSGRGRSYEQYF. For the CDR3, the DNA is TGCAGTGCCGGGGGGTCCAGCGGGAGGGGGAGGTCCTACGAGCAGTACTTC.